This TCR beta chain was captured by sequencing in a study of OX40 agonist ivuxolimab in advanced cancers. This CDR3 is 15 amino acids long. With 3 bases clipped from V and 3 bases from J, the junction kept 6 bases outside the gene matches. Germline assignment: CDR1 SEHNR and CDR2 FQNEAQ (reference sequence). Study-wide findings and caveats: A proportion of nonresponders additionally exhibited low normalized T-cell clonal expansion.

Using immunoSEQ multiplex PCR, the repertoire was profiled, and TCRdb retains in-frame clones only, with some absent. Among tens of thousands of clones listed, approximately 90% were seen once. A note on this clone: Its matching antigen is unknown. The same CDR3 is also encoded by other DNA sequences in this sample.

The TCR comes from an adult with an advanced solid tumor such as melanoma, head and neck, liver or kidney cancer. The chain links TRBV7-9 to TRBJ2-3; 7 bases fit TRBD2. The specimen comprised CD4+ or CD8+ T cells sorted from blood, sampled in a trial of the OX40 agonist ivuxolimab. CDR3 sequence: CASSLAGVGTDTQYF. CDR3 sequence (DNA): TGTGCCAGCAGCTTGGCGGGAGTTGGAACAGATACGCAGTATTTT.